The 26 T cell receptor beta chains listed next were all sequenced from one sample in a study of cytomegalovirus exposure and HLA in healthy donors. This PCR relied on a set of 60 Vbeta primers and 13 Jbeta primers. Measured with immunoSEQ multiplex PCR; TCRdb has only the in-frame clones, and not every one. The sample lists under 200,000 clones, about 81% occurring once. The sample taken for sequencing was PBMCs. The source is a woman between 18 and 30 years old in good health and CMV-seronegative.

The chain links TRBV28 to TRBJ2-3, with D maybe TRBD2 (6 bases). From germline, CDR1 is MDHEN and CDR2 SYDVKM. Trimming shortened V by 8 bases and J by 9 bases, and 21 bases separated the two germline ends. This CDR3 comprises 14 residues. CDR3 coding DNA: TGTGCCAGCGGGCGACTTGGGACTGCGGAGACGCAGTATTTT. It translates to CASGRLGTAETQYF.

V is TRBV15 and J is TRBJ2-2; 10 bases align to TRBD1. CDR1 is LNHNV, CDR2 YYDKDF, per germline (reference sequence). The CDR3 runs 16 residues. With 3 bases clipped from V and 5 bases from J, the junction kept 6 bases outside the gene matches. The chain's CDR3 is CATSSWDRGRTGELFF. The CDR3 region has the DNA TGTGCCACCAGCAGCTGGGACAGGGGACGTACCGGGGAGCTGTTTTTT.

Only one count was recorded for this clone. This chain uses TRBV15 with TRBJ1-2; 8 bases agree with TRBD1. The CDR3 is 15 amino acids. Trimming removed 0 bases from V and 8 bases from J; junction bases left unmatched: 8. CDR1 and CDR2 from the germline V gene are LNHNV and YYDKDF (reference sequence). Here the CDR3 reads CATSRDAGTGLGYTF. CDR3 bases: TGTGCCACCAGCAGAGATGCGGGGACAGGTTTAGGCTACACCTTC.

This clone has more than one count but fewer than ten. The V and J genes are TRBV11-2 and TRBJ2-7; D might be TRBD1 (6 bases). V lost 5 bases, J lost 4 bases, and 15 bases lay in between. Germline V CDR1 and CDR2: SGHAT, FQNNGV. The CDR3 consists of 14 residues. The CDR3 loop is CASSPYRDGYEQYF. CDR3 bases: TGTGCCAGCAGCCCCTACAGGGATGGGTACGAGCAGTACTTC.

The genes are TRBV28 and TRBJ2-7; D is unclear. Looked up from germline, CDR1 is MDHEN and CDR2 is SYDVKM. The CDR3 covers 10 residues. Trimming removed 6 bases at V and 3 bases at J, with 3 bases between. The CDR3: CASSNYEQYF. The CDR3 coding sequence is TGTGCCAGCAGCAACTACGAGCAGTACTTC.

The chain links TRBV10-3 to TRBJ2-7; 11 nucleotides match TRBD2. V dropped 10 bases and J dropped 2; count of bases not matched to a gene: 22. Germline V gene data show CDR1 as ENHRY and CDR2 as SYGVKD. There are 19 residues in the CDR3. The CDR3 is CATAQPTSGEDLGAYEQYF. The CDR3 DNA follows: TGTGCCACCGCCCAACCGACTAGCGGGGAAGATTTGGGCGCCTACGAGCAGTACTTC.

The chain links TRBV19 to TRBJ1-4, with unresolved D. This CDR3 comprises 17 residues. CDR1 and CDR2 from the germline V gene are LNHDA and SQIVND (reference sequence). Trimming removed 0 bases from V and 0 bases from J, with 11 bases in between. CDR3 nucleotides: TGTGCCAGTAGTATAGATCTGGGCACCGCAACTAATGAAAAACTGTTTTTT. Protein: CASSIDLGTATNEKLFF.

This chain links TRBV5-6 with TRBJ2-5; no firm D call. The DNA matches TRBJ2-7 better at its end, which makes the J call doubtful. This CDR3 has 11 residues. Per germline, CDR1 SGHDT and CDR2 YYEEEE. CDR3 in DNA: TGTGCCAGCAGCATGGGTTACGAGCAGTACTTC. Residues: CASSMGYEQYF.

The chain carries TRBV28 and TRBJ1-3; the D is unclear. Germline V gives CDR1 MDHEN, CDR2 SYDVKM. With 3 bases removed from V and 0 bases from J, the gap between germline ends came to 12 bases. This CDR3 is built from 16 residues. The CDR3, as DNA: TGTGCCAGCAGTTTGCACAGTCTCTTCTCTGGAAACACCATATATTTT. This translates into CASSLHSLFSGNTIYF. Combining the CDR3 with reference TRBV28 and TRBJ1-3 gives the whole variable domain DVKVTQSSRYLVKRTGEKVFLECVQDMDHENMFWYRQDPGLGLRLIYFSYDVKMKEKGDIPEGYSVSREKKERFSLILESASTNQTSMYLCASSLHSLFSGNTIYFGEGSWLTVV.

This clone was observed a single time. The chain has TRBV29-1 and TRBJ2-1, with D possibly matching TRBD2 (6 bases). Germline V CDR1 and CDR2: SQVTM, ANQGSEA. The CDR3 is 11 amino acids. CDR3 sequence: CCSGAYNEQFF. CDR3 coding DNA: TGCTGTAGCGGAGCCTACAATGAGCAGTTCTTC.

This rearrangement joins TRBV7-6 to TRBJ2-5; tentative D call: TRBD2 (5 bases). The DNA end favors TRBJ2-7, so the J call may be wrong. Looked up from germline, CDR1 is SGHVS and CDR2 is FNYEAQ. This CDR3 contains 15 residues. The CDR3 loop reads CASSSRTGNSYEQYF. DNA of the CDR3: TGTGCCAGCAGCTCTAGGACGGGAAACTCCTACGAGCAGTACTTC.

This chain joins TRBV18 and TRBJ2-2; tentative D call: TRBD2 (5 bases). Trimming shortened V by 0 bases and J by 5 bases, and 7 bases separated the two germline ends. There are 14 residues in the CDR3. Germline loops: CDR1 KGHSH, CDR2 LQKENI. CDR3 nucleotide sequence: TGTGCCAGCTCACCACCGACGGGGACCGGGGAGCTGTTTTTT. Translated, it gives CASSPPTGTGELFF.

The chain is built from TRBV23-1 and TRBJ1-2; D uncertain. TRBV23-1 is sorted into the ORF group, with uncertain function. The ends were cut back, 1 base at V and 5 bases at J, with 14 bases in the middle. This CDR3 is 15 amino acids long. The CDR3 reads CASSQWETCRYGYTF. CDR3 nucleotide sequence: TGCGCCAGCAGTCAATGGGAGACCTGTCGTTATGGCTACACCTTC.

In DNA form, the CDR3 reads TGTGCCAGCAGCCCGACTTTTTCGGGTTACGAGCAGTACTTC. Translation: CASSPTFSGYEQYF. V is TRBV6-5 and J is TRBJ2-7; D remains ambiguous. Trimming took off 6 bases at V and 4 bases at J, with 16 bases between the two ends. This CDR3 region has 14 residues. The germline CDR1 and CDR2 sequences are MNHEY and SVGAGI.

This clone was detected only a few times. Other DNA variants within this sample encode the same CDR3. The V and J genes are TRBV18 and TRBJ2-2, with 9 bases aligning to TRBD1. CDR3 size: 15 residues. V was pared by 5 bases and J by 5 bases, with 6 bases of the junction left unmatched. CDR1 is KGHSH and CDR2 is LQKENI in the germline V gene. CDR3 region: CASSTGQGGTGELFF. The CDR3 region has the DNA TGTGCCAGCTCAACGGGACAGGGCGGGACCGGGGAGCTGTTTTTT.

The chain carries TRBV7-3 and TRBJ2-1; 11 nucleotides match TRBD2. This CDR3 is built from 14 residues. Germline V gene lookup returns CDR1 SGHTA and CDR2 FQGTGA. V lost 3 bases to trimming and J lost 9 bases; unmatched junction nucleotides: 4. In DNA form, the CDR3 reads TGTGCCAGCAGCTTCACTAGCGGGAGCCTTGAGCAGTTCTTC. Amino acids: CASSFTSGSLEQFF.

The chain employs TRBV11-2 and TRBJ2-5; 9 positions agree with TRBD2. This CDR3 is 16 amino acids long. V gave up 6 bases and J gave up 5 bases; unmatched junction bases: 13. CDR1 is SGHAT and CDR2 is FQNNGV in the germline V gene. The CDR3 region is CASRQGVAGVGETQYF. The CDR3 DNA reads as TGTGCCAGCAGACAAGGGGTAGCGGGGGTAGGGGAGACCCAGTACTTC.

This clone has just a few counts. The rearrangement joins TRBV15 to TRBJ2-5, with D unclear. Germline CDR1 LNHNV, CDR2 YYDKDF (reference sequence). The V end was cut by 0 bases, the J end by 10 bases, with 9 bases between. The CDR3 has 12 amino acids. In DNA, the CDR3 is TGTGCCACCAGCAGAGATATGAGTCACCAGTACTTC. This codes for CATSRDMSHQYF.

By share, this clone counts as medium-sized. The chain combines TRBV5-6 with TRBJ1-2; the D gene is possibly TRBD1 (5 bases). The CDR3 contains 15 residues. Deletions cut 4 bases from V and 0 bases from J, with 13 bases between. CDR1 is SGHDT and CDR2 is YYEEEE in the germline V gene. The DNA of the CDR3 is TGTGCCAGCAGCCTCTGGGGGGATACTAACTATGGCTACACCTTC. Translated: CASSLWGDTNYGYTF.

This clone was recorded a few times. The chain is built from TRBV7-9 and TRBJ2-5; D ambiguous. Germline V gene lookup returns CDR1 SEHNR and CDR2 FQNEAQ (reference sequence). V gave up 1 base and J gave up 3 bases, with 12 bases separating them. The CDR3 has 15 residues. CDR3 sequence: CASSLGSGGEETQYF. The CDR3 DNA is TGTGCCAGCAGCTTAGGGTCCGGCGGTGAAGAGACCCAGTACTTC. Together with reference TRBV7-9 and TRBJ2-5, the CDR3 gives the full variable domain: DTGVSQNPRHKITKRGQNVTFRCDPISEHNRLYWYRQTLGQGPEFLTYFQNEAQLEKSRLLSDRFSAERPKGSFSTLEIQRTEQGDSAMYLCASSLGSGGEETQYFGPGTRLLVL.

This chain links TRBV15 with TRBJ2-2; 14 bases line up with TRBD2. The CDR3 totals 21 residues. V lost 0 bases and J lost 7; bases outside the gene matches: 16. Germline-derived CDR1 and CDR2 are LNHNV and YYDKDF (reference sequence). The CDR3 here is CATSRDPLTSGRAGRGGELFF. DNA for the CDR3: TGTGCCACCAGCAGAGATCCATTGACTAGCGGGAGGGCCGGTCGGGGCGGGGAGCTGTTTTTT.

V and J are TRBV23-1 and TRBJ2-1; tentative D call: TRBD1 (5 bases). TRBV23-1 is sorted into the ORF group, with uncertain function. V lost 6 bases and J lost 5, with 8 bases in between. This CDR3 region has 12 residues. CDR3 in amino acids: CASRTVNNEQFF. CDR3 sequence (DNA): TGCGCCAGCAGGACAGTTAACAATGAGCAGTTCTTC.

The J gene is TRBJ2-2, the V gene TRBV7-2, with a weak D call TRBD1 (6 bases). Germline CDR1 SGHTA, CDR2 FQGNSA. This CDR3 spans 16 amino acids. V was trimmed by 5 bases and J by 5 bases, leaving 18 bases between them. The CDR3 DNA sequence: TGTGCCAGCAGCCTCCAAGGGGCAGGGGTGACCGGGGAGCTGTTTTTT. It codes for CASSLQGAGVTGELFF.

The chain combines TRBV27 with TRBJ1-2, with D possibly TRBD1 on 6 matching bases. The ends were cut back, 2 bases at V and 2 bases at J, with 12 bases in the middle. This CDR3 region has 15 residues. The germline V gene has CDR1 MNHEY and CDR2 SMNVEV (reference sequence). The CDR3 DNA reads as TGTGCCAGCAGTTTAATACAGGGCTCAAACTATGGCTACACCTTC. Translated, it gives CASSLIQGSNYGYTF.

In regard to this clone: At one boundary the junction diverges from the germline segment, which might be a read error. CDR3 DNA sequence: TGTGCCAGTAGTGACGATCGACTAGCGGGGGCCTACGATGAGCAGTTCTTC. The encoded protein is CASSDDRLAGAYDEQFF. The genes are TRBV19 and TRBJ2-1; 12 bases line up with TRBD2. Germline V lookup: CDR1 LNHDA, CDR2 SQIVND (reference sequence). The CDR3 loop spans 17 amino acids.

CDR3 amino acids: CASSPGQGWGYGYTF. DNA for the CDR3: TGTGCCAGTAGTCCGGGACAGGGGTGGGGCTATGGCTACACCTTC. V usage is TRBV19 and J usage is TRBJ1-2; 10 bases align to TRBD1. V shed 5 bases, J shed 4 bases, and the junction held 7 bases outside the gene matches. The CDR3 extends over 15 amino acids. The germline gives CDR1 LNHDA, CDR2 SQIVND (reference sequence).